This paragraph reports one T cell receptor beta chain. Its antigen is still unknown. No much larger clonotype is one base removed from it; base qualities were not supplied. The data originate from a study of T cell repertoires in cytomegalovirus infection (dated by TCRdb to about 2019). For context, the study as a whole: The peptide stimulations were aimed at well-studied HLA-B-restricted epitopes as well as recently identified HLA-C-restricted CMV epitopes, whose presentation resists viral immunomodulation. The HLA type of each donor mattered for the analysis, because public TCR beta signatures pointed to carriage of CMV infection along with the matching HLA type. Broad study findings and their caveats: Carriers of CMV infection plus the relevant HLA type were discriminated by the cumulative frequency of public TCR beta family members in the study cohort and in an independent 352-donor cohort. The ex vivo response was dominated by HLA-C-restricted CMV-specific TCR beta clonotypes, and the single most frequent clonotype in two of eight donors was supplied by these HLA-C-restricted clonotypes.

V gives up 6 bases and J gives up 4 bases, and the segment between their germline ends measures 16 bases. CDR1 LNHDA and CDR2 SQIVND were looked up in the germline V gene (reference sequence). Inclusive of the bounding cysteine and phenylalanine, the CDR3 is 15 residues long. The only DNA kept is the CDR3, 45 bases in frame from the first base. This sample was sequenced with an Illumina HiSeq 1500. TCRdb's own reprocessing of the public reads used fastp at Q25 and MiXCR and kept productive beta chains. Every distinct CDR3 protein forms one entry, paired with its most common genes and DNA. The sample records tens of thousands of distinct CDR3 sequences, around a fifth of which are singletons. The ten largest clones represent 26% of the sample. The treatment or condition tag for this specimen amounts to: in vitro stimulation with specific CMV peptide epitopes to enrich CMV-specific T cells.

The rearrangement combines TRBV19 with TRBJ2-1; the D call could be TRBD1 or TRBD2, with each sharing 5 bases. The sequencing here drew on CD8+ T cells from cultured PBMCs, taken from culture after CMV antigen stimulation. The receptor was isolated from a human donor in good health (CMV status not recorded). Some clones in this sample may be carry-over from other donors' samples. The CDR3 reads CASRALEGYYNEQFF. The DNA reads TGTGCCAGTAGGGCCCTAGAGGGGTATTACAATGAGCAGTTCTTC.